This T cell receptor (beta chain) was observed in a study of blood T cells in healthy people across ages. Whole-study results and caveats: More naive CD4+ cells and higher diversity marked long-lived donors relative to aged donors. Across the age range, TCR beta diversity per million T cells fell in a roughly linear way.

A remark on this clonotype: Its antigen is not identified.

It was with a sample-barcoded 5' primer and a J-beta primer mix that a second PCR of roughly 7 to 12 cycles was run. Each sample yielded at least 3 million CDR3-containing paired-end reads. Via MiXCR, TCRdb re-called the 5' RACE reads, giving one row per CDR3 protein. Of 1.5 million to 2 million distinct CDR3 sequences listed, 35% to 50% are singletons. The V and J ends lost 0 bases and 8 bases respectively, with 14 bases between them. Germline values: CDR1 LNHNV, CDR2 YYDKDF (reference sequence). The CDR3 has 15 amino acids. The sequencing sample was made of blood. This TCR derives from a human donor in good health. The rearrangement uses TRBV15 and TRBJ1-5; D is ambiguous. In DNA, the CDR3 is TGTGCCACCAGCAGAGATCAAGGAGGTATCGAGCCCCAGCATTTT. Translated: CATSRDQGGIEPQHF. Complete variable domain (other parts from reference TRBV15 and TRBJ1-5): DAMVIQNPRYQVTQFGKPVTLSCSQTLNHNVMYWYQQKSSQAPKLLFHYYDKDFNNEADTPDNFQSRRPNTSFCFLDIRSPGLGDTAMYLCATSRDQGGIEPQHFGDGTRLSIL.